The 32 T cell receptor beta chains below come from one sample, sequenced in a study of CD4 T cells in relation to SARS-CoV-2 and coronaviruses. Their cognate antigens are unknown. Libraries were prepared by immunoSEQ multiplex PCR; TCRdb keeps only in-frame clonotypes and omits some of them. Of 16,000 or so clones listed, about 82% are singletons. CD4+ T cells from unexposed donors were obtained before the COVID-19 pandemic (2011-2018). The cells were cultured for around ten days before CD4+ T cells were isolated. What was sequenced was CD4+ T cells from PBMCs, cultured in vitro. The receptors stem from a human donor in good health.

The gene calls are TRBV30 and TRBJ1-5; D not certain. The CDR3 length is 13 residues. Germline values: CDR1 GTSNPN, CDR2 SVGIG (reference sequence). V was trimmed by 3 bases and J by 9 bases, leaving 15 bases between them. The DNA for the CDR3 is TGTGCCTGGAGCCCTGGGGTGTTTGGGCCCCAGCATTTT. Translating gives CAWSPGVFGPQHF.

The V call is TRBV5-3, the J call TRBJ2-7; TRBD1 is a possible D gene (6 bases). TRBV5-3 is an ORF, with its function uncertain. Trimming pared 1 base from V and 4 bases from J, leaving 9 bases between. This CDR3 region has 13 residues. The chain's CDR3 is CARSLRGQYEQYF. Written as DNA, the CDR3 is TGTGCCAGAAGCTTGAGGGGACAATACGAGCAGTACTTC.

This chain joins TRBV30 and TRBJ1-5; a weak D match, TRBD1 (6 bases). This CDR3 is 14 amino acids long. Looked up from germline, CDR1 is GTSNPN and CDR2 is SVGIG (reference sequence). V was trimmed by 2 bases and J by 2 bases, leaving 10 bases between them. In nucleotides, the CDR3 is TGTGCCTGGAGTATGGACAGCCGCAATCAGCCCCAGCATTTT. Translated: CAWSMDSRNQPQHF.

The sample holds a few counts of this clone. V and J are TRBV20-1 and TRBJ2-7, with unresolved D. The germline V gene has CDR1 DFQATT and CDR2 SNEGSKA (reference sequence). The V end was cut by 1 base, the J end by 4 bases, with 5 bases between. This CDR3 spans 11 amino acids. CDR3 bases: TGCAGTGCTAGAGGCGGTTACGAGCAGTACTTC. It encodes CSARGGYEQYF.

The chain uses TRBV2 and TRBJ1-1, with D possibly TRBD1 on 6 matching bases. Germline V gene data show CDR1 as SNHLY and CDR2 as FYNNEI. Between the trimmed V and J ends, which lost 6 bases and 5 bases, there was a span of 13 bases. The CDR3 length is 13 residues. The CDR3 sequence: CASRDSEGTEAFF. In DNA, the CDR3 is TGTGCCAGCAGGGACAGTGAAGGGACTGAAGCTTTCTTT.

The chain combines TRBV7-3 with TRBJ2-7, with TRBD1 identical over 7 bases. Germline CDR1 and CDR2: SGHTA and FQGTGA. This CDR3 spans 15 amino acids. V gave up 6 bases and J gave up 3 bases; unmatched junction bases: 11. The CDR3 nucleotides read TGTGCCAGCAGTCAAGACCCAGGACAGGACTACGAGCAGTACTTC. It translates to CASSQDPGQDYEQYF.

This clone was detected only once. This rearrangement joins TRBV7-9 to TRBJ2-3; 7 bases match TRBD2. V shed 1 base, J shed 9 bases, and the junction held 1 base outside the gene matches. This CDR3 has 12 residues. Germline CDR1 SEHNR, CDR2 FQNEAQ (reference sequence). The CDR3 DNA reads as TGTGCCAGCAGCTTAGAGCGGGACACGCAGTATTTT. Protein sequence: CASSLERDTQYF.

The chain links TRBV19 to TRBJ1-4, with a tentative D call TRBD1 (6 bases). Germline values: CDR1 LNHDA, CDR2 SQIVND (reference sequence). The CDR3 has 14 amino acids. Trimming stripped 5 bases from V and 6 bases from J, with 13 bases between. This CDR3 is CASSPGDRDEKLFF. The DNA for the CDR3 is TGTGCCAGTAGTCCAGGGGACCGGGATGAAAAACTGTTTTTT.

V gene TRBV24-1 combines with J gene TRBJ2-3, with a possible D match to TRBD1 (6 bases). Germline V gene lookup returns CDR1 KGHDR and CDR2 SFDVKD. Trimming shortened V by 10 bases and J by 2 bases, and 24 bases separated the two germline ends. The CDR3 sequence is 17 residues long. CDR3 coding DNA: TGTGCCACTTCTGGGGGCCAGACATCGGCGGACACAGATACGCAGTATTTT. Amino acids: CATSGGQTSADTDTQYF.

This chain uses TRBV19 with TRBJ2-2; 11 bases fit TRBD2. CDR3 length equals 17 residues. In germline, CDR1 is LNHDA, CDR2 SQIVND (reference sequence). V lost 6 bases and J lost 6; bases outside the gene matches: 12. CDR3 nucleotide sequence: TGTGCCAGTAGCCTACTGACTAGCGGGATTTCTTCCGGGGAGCTGTTTTTT. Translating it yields CASSLLTSGISSGELFF.

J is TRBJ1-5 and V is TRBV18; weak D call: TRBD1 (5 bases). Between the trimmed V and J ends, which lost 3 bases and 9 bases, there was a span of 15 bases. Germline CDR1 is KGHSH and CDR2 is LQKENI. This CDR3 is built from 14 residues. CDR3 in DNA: TGTGCCAGCTCACCGGGCTCCCCCGGGGGGCCCCAGCATTTT. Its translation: CASSPGSPGGPQHF.

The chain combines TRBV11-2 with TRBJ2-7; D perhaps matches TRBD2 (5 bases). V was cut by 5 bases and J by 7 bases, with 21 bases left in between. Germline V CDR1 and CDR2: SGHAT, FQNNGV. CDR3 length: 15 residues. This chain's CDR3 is CASSRALSSSGEQYF. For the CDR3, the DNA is TGTGCCAGCAGCCGAGCCTTGTCTAGCTCGGGGGAGCAGTACTTC.

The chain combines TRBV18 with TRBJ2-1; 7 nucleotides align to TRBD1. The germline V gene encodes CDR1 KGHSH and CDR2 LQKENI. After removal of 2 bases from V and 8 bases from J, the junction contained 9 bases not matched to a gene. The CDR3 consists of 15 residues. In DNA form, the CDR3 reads TGTGCCAGCTCACCAGGAAGACAGGGTTGGCATGAGCAGTTCTTC. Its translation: CASSPGRQGWHEQFF.

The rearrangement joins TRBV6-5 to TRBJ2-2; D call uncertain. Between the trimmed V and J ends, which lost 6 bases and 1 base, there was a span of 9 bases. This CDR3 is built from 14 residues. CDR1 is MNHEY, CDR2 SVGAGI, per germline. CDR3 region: CASSKRRNTGELFF. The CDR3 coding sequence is TGTGCCAGCAGCAAAAGGAGGAACACCGGGGAGCTGTTTTTT.

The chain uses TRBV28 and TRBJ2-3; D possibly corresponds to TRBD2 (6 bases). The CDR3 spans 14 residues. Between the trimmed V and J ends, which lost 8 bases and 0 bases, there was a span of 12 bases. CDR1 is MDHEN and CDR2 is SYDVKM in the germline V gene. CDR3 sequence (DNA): TGTGCCAGCCGCGCCGGGACTAGCACAGATACGCAGTATTTT. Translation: CASRAGTSTDTQYF.

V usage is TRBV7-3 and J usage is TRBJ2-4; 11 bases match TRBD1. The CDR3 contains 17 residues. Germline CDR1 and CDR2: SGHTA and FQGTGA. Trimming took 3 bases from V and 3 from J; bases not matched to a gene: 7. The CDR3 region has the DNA TGTGCCAGCAGCTTCACGGGACAGGGGGGAAGCAAAAACATTCAGTACTTC. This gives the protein CASSFTGQGGSKNIQYF.

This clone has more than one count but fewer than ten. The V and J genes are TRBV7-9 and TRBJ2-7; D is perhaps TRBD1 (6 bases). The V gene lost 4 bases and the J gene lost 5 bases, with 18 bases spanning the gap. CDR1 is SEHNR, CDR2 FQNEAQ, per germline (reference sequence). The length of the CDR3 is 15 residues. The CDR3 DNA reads TGTGCCAGCAGCTCAACAAACAGGGTTGGCCACGAGCAGTACTTC. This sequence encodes CASSSTNRVGHEQYF.

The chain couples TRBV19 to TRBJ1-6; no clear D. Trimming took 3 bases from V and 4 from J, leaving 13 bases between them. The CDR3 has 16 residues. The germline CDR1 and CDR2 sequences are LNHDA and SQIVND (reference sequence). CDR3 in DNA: TGTGCCAGTAGTATGAATGCCGCGGGATATAATTCACCCCTCCACTTT. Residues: CASSMNAAGYNSPLHF.

The CDR3, as DNA: TGTGCCAGCAGCACCGGGGACGGCAACTATGGCTACACCTTC. It is translated as CASSTGDGNYGYTF. The V and J genes are TRBV11-2 and TRBJ1-2, with D possibly being TRBD1 (5 bases). This CDR3 has 14 amino acids. Per germline, CDR1 SGHAT and CDR2 FQNNGV. V shed 5 bases and J shed 2 bases, with 12 bases lying between them. The variable domain in full, completed from reference TRBV11-2 and TRBJ1-2, reads EAGVAQSPRYKIIEKRQSVAFWCNPISGHATLYWYQQILGQGPKLLIQFQNNGVVDDSQLPKDRFSAERLKGVDSTLKIQPAKLEDSAVYLCASSTGDGNYGYTFGSGTRLTVV.

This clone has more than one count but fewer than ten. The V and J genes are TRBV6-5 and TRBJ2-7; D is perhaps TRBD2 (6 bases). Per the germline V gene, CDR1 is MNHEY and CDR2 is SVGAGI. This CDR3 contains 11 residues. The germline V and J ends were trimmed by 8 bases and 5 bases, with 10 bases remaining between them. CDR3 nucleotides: TGTGCCAGCCGGTGGGGGGACGAGCAGTACTTC. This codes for CASRWGDEQYF.

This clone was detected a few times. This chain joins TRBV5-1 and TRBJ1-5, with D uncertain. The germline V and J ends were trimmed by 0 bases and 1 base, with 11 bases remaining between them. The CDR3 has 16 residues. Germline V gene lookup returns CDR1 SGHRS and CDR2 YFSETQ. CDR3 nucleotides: TGCGCCAGCAGCTTGGGAAGTGGAGGGAGCAATCAGCCCCAGCATTTT. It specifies CASSLGSGGSNQPQHF.

CDR3 sequence (DNA): TGTGCCAGTAGTATGTGGCCTAGCGGGGTCCCCGGGGAGCTGTTTTTT. Translating it yields CASSMWPSGVPGELFF. This chain connects TRBV19 to TRBJ2-2, with TRBD2 matching 9 bases. CDR1 is LNHDA, CDR2 SQIVND, per germline (reference sequence). There are 16 residues in the CDR3. V shed 3 bases and J 6 bases; nucleotides not matched to a gene: 8.

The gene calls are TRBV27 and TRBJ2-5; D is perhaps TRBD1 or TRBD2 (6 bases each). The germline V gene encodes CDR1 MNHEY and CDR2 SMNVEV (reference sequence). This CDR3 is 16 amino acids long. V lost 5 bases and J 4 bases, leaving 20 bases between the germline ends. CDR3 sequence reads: CASSPNLYGGGETQYF. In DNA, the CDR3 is TGTGCCAGCAGTCCAAATCTTTACGGGGGCGGAGAGACCCAGTACTTC.

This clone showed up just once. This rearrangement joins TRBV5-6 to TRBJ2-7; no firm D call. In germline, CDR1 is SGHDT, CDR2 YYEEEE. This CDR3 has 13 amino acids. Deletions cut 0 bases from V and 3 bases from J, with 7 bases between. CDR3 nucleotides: TGTGCCAGCAGCTTGGGGGCGATCTACGAGCAGTACTTC. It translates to CASSLGAIYEQYF.

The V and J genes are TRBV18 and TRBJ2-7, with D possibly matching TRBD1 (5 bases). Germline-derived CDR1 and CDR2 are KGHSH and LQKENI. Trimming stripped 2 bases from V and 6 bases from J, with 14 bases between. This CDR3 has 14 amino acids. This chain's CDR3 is CASSPGLQGGEQYF. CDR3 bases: TGTGCCAGCTCACCAGGCCTGCAGGGTGGCGAGCAGTACTTC.

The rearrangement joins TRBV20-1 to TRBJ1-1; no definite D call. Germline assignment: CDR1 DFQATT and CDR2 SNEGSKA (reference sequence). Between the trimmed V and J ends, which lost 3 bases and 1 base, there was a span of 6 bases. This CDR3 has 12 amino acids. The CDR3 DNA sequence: TGCAGTGCTAGTAAAGGGAACACTGAAGCTTTCTTT. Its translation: CSASKGNTEAFF.

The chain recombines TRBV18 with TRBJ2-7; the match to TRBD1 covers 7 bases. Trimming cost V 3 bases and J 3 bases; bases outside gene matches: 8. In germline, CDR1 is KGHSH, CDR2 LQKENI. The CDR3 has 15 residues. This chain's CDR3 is CASSPAGTANYEQYF. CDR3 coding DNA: TGTGCCAGCTCACCCGCCGGGACAGCGAACTACGAGCAGTACTTC.

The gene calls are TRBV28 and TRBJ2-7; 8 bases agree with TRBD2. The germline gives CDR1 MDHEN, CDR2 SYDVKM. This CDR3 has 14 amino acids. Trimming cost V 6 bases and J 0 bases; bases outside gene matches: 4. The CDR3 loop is CASSTREGSYEQYF. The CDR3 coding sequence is TGTGCCAGCAGCACCCGGGAGGGCTCCTACGAGCAGTACTTC.

CDR3 amino acids: CAISGAQGGTEAFF. The CDR3 DNA follows: TGTGCCATCAGCGGGGCACAGGGTGGCACTGAAGCTTTCTTT. The V and J genes are TRBV10-3 and TRBJ1-1; the D gene is possibly TRBD1 (6 bases). CDR1 is ENHRY and CDR2 is SYGVKD in the germline V gene. With 6 bases removed from V and 4 bases from J, the gap between germline ends came to 15 bases. CDR3 length equals 14 residues.

In DNA form, the CDR3 reads TGTGCCAGCAGTTGGGGACAGGCGACTGAAGCTTTCTTT. This sequence encodes CASSWGQATEAFF. This chain uses TRBV7-9 with TRBJ1-1; 8 nucleotides align to TRBD1. The germline V gene encodes CDR1 SEHNR and CDR2 FQNEAQ (reference sequence). CDR3 size: 13 residues. Trimming took 6 bases from V and 5 from J; bases not matched to a gene: 5.

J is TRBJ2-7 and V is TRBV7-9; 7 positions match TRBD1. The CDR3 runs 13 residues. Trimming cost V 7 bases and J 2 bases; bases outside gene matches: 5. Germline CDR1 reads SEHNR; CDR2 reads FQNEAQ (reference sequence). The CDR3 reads CASTEGGTYEQYF. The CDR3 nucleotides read TGTGCCAGCACCGAAGGGGGCACCTACGAGCAGTACTTC.

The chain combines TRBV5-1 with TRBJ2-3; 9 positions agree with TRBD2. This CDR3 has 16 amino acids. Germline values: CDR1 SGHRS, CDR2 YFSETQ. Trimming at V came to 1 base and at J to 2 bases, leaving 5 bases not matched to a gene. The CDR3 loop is CASSLSLAGSTDTQYF. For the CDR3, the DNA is TGCGCCAGCAGCTTGTCGCTAGCGGGGTCCACAGATACGCAGTATTTT.